The 20 T cell receptor beta chains listed next were all sequenced from one sample in a study of blood T cell repertoires in COVID-19. TCRdb keeps only in-frame clones here, not all; method: immunoSEQ multiplex PCR. Altogether fewer than 450,000 clones are present, roughly 88% being singletons, with the ten largest covering about 0.63%. The source material was PBMCs or T cells enriched from blood (not recorded which). The source is a man between 18 and 35 years old who had recovered from COVID-19.

The chain combines TRBV19 with TRBJ2-7; D possibly corresponds to TRBD2 (5 bases). Looked up from germline, CDR1 is LNHDA and CDR2 is SQIVND (reference sequence). This CDR3 region has 14 residues. The V end lost 1 base, the J end lost 2 bases, and 9 bases lay between the germline ends. CDR3 region: CASSIGSGTYEQYF. The CDR3 DNA reads as TGTGCCAGTAGTATAGGTTCGGGAACCTACGAGCAGTACTTC.

This chain uses TRBV4-1 with TRBJ1-2; perhaps TRBD1 as D (6 bases). The CDR3 spans 16 residues. The V gene lost 1 base and the J gene lost 4 bases, with 16 bases spanning the gap. Germline V gene lookup returns CDR1 MGHRA and CDR2 YSYEKL. CDR3 amino acids: CASSQGVSGGSYGYTF. CDR3 in DNA: TGCGCCAGCAGCCAAGGGGTATCGGGGGGCAGCTATGGCTACACCTTC.

The rearrangement joins TRBV12-3 or TRBV12-4 to TRBJ1-2, with a possible D match to TRBD1 (6 bases). The CDR3 consists of 13 residues. Trimming shortened V by 1 base and J by 6 bases, and 9 bases separated the two germline ends. The CDR3 DNA follows: TGTGCCAGCAGTTTAGACAGGGCGGATGGCTACACCTTC. Translation gives CASSLDRADGYTF.

This rearrangement joins TRBV6-5 to TRBJ2-3; 11 bases align to TRBD2. This CDR3 is built from 14 residues. The V segment lost 6 bases and the J segment 5 bases; nucleotides outside the gene matches: 4. CDR1 and CDR2 from the germline V gene are MNHEY and SVGAGI. CDR3: CASRLAGGRDTQYF. The CDR3 nucleotides are TGTGCCAGCAGGCTAGCGGGAGGCAGAGATACGCAGTATTTT.

This chain links TRBV28 with TRBJ1-5, with a weak D call TRBD1 (6 bases). The germline CDR1 and CDR2 sequences are MDHEN and SYDVKM. The V end lost 6 bases, the J end lost 4 bases, and 16 bases lay between the germline ends. CDR3 length equals 15 residues. In DNA, the CDR3 is TGTGCCAGCAGGGGAGGGGGGGTGAGGAATCAGCCCCAGCATTTT. Translated, it gives CASRGGGVRNQPQHF.

The rearrangement links TRBV3-1 (or the pseudogene TRBV3-2) to TRBJ2-3; the match to TRBD2 covers 7 bases. There are 17 residues in the CDR3. Germline assignment: CDR1 LGHDT and CDR2 YNNKEL (reference sequence). V shed 2 bases, J shed 2 bases, and the junction held 10 bases outside the gene matches. The CDR3 loop is CASSQHLSSGPTDTQYF. The CDR3 bases are TGTGCCAGCAGCCAACATCTCTCTAGCGGCCCCACAGATACGCAGTATTTT.

The chain is built from TRBV28 and TRBJ2-7; D gene uncertain. Between the trimmed V and J ends, which lost 5 bases and 6 bases, there was a span of 14 bases. There are 13 residues in the CDR3. Germline CDR1 reads MDHEN; CDR2 reads SYDVKM. The chain's CDR3 is CASSPTRPSEQYF. CDR3 DNA: TGTGCCAGCAGTCCGACACGGCCCTCCGAGCAGTACTTC.

The CDR3 reads CASSLSEREVHNEQFF. The CDR3 DNA follows: TGTGCCAGCAGTTTATCGGAGCGGGAGGTCCACAATGAGCAGTTCTTC. V is TRBV27 and J is TRBJ2-1; 9 bases align to TRBD2. This CDR3 has 16 residues. J lost 5 bases, V lost 0 bases, and 5 bases had no gene match. Germline V lookup: CDR1 MNHEY, CDR2 SMNVEV (reference sequence).

The chain uses TRBV5-4 and TRBJ2-7; 13 bases are a match to TRBD2. V trimming: 4 bases; J trimming: 7 bases; junction bases outside the gene matches: 2. CDR3 size: 13 residues. Germline V lookup: CDR1 SGHNT, CDR2 YYREEE (reference sequence). The CDR3 sequence: CASSPGLAGEQYF. The CDR3 bases are TGTGCCAGCAGCCCGGGACTAGCGGGGGAGCAGTACTTC.

The chain recombines TRBV28 with TRBJ2-7; perhaps TRBD2 as D (5 bases). Germline CDR1 and CDR2: MDHEN and SYDVKM. Trimming removed 2 bases from V and 0 bases from J, with 8 bases in between. The CDR3 consists of 14 residues. For the CDR3, the DNA is TGTGCCAGCAGTTTAGGGAGACTCTCCTACGAGCAGTACTTC. Residues: CASSLGRLSYEQYF.

The gene calls are TRBV18 and TRBJ2-3, with 8 bases matching TRBD2. CDR3 length: 15 residues. Trimming at V came to 2 bases and at J to 6 bases, leaving 7 bases not matched to a gene. CDR1 KGHSH and CDR2 LQKENI come from the germline V gene. The CDR3 sequence: CASSPERGSRDTQYF. CDR3 nucleotide sequence: TGTGCCAGCTCACCAGAGCGGGGGTCCAGGGATACGCAGTATTTT. Full variable domain (missing parts from reference TRBV18 and TRBJ2-3): NAGVMQNPRHLVRRRGQEARLRCSPMKGHSHVYWYRQLPEEGLKFMVYLQKENIIDESGMPKERFSAEFPKEGPSILRIQQVVRGDSAAYFCASSPERGSRDTQYFGPGTRLTVL.

This sequence joins TRBV19 and TRBJ1-5; D might be TRBD1 (6 bases). The length of the CDR3 is 13 residues. V was clipped by 11 bases and J by 4 bases, with 15 bases between them. Per the germline V gene, CDR1 is LNHDA and CDR2 is SQIVND (reference sequence). The DNA of the CDR3 is TGTGCCGGACAAGGGGGTCCAAATCAGCCCCAGCATTTT. It is translated as CAGQGGPNQPQHF.

This rearrangement joins TRBV2 to TRBJ1-6; D is possibly TRBD1 (6 bases). Germline V CDR1 and CDR2: SNHLY, FYNNEI. The CDR3 length is 15 residues. V was trimmed by 10 bases and J by 2 bases, leaving 15 bases between them. The CDR3 sequence is CATAAGVTYNSPLHF. The CDR3 bases are TGTGCCACTGCAGCAGGGGTCACCTATAATTCACCCCTCCACTTT. Using reference TRBV2 and TRBJ1-6 for the parts outside the CDR3, the full variable domain is EPEVTQTPSHQVTQMGQEVILRCVPISNHLYFYWYRQILGQKVEFLVSFYNNEISEKSEIFDDQFSVERPDGSNFTLKIRSTKLEDSAMYFCATAAGVTYNSPLHFGNGTRLTVT.

The rearrangement uses TRBV28 and TRBJ2-2; D gene uncertain. From germline, CDR1 is MDHEN and CDR2 SYDVKM. The CDR3 has 12 amino acids. Trimming took off 5 bases at V and 6 bases at J, with 7 bases between the two ends. The CDR3 DNA follows: TGTGCCAGCAGTCTCCAGTCCGGGGAGCTGTTTTTT. Its protein is CASSLQSGELFF.

The chain couples TRBV3-1 (or the pseudogene TRBV3-2) to TRBJ1-6, with D possibly TRBD1 on 6 matching bases. Germline V CDR1 and CDR2: LGHDT, YNNKEL (reference sequence). The CDR3 is 13 amino acids. Trimming cost V 6 bases and J 10 bases, with 13 bases left between them. The CDR3 nucleotides read TGTGCCAGCAGACTTACAGGGTCCTCACCCCTCCACTTT. Translated, it gives CASRLTGSSPLHF.

The chain uses TRBV18 and TRBJ1-2; no reliable D call. Germline values: CDR1 KGHSH, CDR2 LQKENI. There are 13 residues in the CDR3. Trimming cost V 0 bases and J 6 bases, with 8 bases left between them. This CDR3 reads CASSPPAGDGYTF. The CDR3 bases are TGTGCCAGCTCACCACCGGCGGGCGATGGCTACACCTTC. Based on the CDR3 plus reference TRBV18 and TRBJ1-2, the full variable domain is NAGVMQNPRHLVRRRGQEARLRCSPMKGHSHVYWYRQLPEEGLKFMVYLQKENIIDESGMPKERFSAEFPKEGPSILRIQQVVRGDSAAYFCASSPPAGDGYTFGSGTRLTVV.

There are a few counts of this clone. The rearrangement links TRBV27 to TRBJ2-1, with D possibly TRBD2 on 6 matching bases. This CDR3 has 15 amino acids. V was shortened by 5 bases and J by 13 bases, with 24 bases between the two germline ends. Germline CDR1 is MNHEY and CDR2 is SMNVEV (reference sequence). The CDR3 nucleotides read TGTGCCAGCAGTCCCCAGACTAGTTTGGATTATCCCCAGTTCTTC. Protein product: CASSPQTSLDYPQFF.

The genes are TRBV5-1 and TRBJ1-1; possibly TRBD1 for D (5 bases). V dropped 2 bases and J dropped 2 bases, with 10 bases sitting between them. CDR3 length equals 14 residues. The V gene's germline CDR1 is SGHRS and CDR2 YFSETQ. The CDR3 coding sequence is TGCGCCAGCAGCTTACCCAGGGCTAACACTGAAGCTTTCTTT. Translation: CASSLPRANTEAFF.

The rearrangement joins TRBV9 to TRBJ2-1; TRBD2 might be the D (5 bases). The V and J ends lost 4 bases and 7 bases respectively, with 12 bases between them. Per germline, CDR1 SGDLS and CDR2 YYNGEE. The CDR3 spans 13 residues. Written as DNA, the CDR3 is TGTGCCAGCAGCCCCCCCCGAGGGAATGAGCAGTTCTTC. It specifies CASSPPRGNEQFF.

This rearrangement joins TRBV10-1 to TRBJ2-7; D possibly corresponds to TRBD2 (6 bases). Germline loops: CDR1 WNHNN, CDR2 SYGVQD (reference sequence). The V and J ends lost 4 bases and 2 bases respectively, with 9 bases between them. This CDR3 spans 13 amino acids. The DNA for the CDR3 is TGCGCCAGCAGTGTTGGCGGGACCTACGAGCAGTACTTC. Protein sequence: CASSVGGTYEQYF.